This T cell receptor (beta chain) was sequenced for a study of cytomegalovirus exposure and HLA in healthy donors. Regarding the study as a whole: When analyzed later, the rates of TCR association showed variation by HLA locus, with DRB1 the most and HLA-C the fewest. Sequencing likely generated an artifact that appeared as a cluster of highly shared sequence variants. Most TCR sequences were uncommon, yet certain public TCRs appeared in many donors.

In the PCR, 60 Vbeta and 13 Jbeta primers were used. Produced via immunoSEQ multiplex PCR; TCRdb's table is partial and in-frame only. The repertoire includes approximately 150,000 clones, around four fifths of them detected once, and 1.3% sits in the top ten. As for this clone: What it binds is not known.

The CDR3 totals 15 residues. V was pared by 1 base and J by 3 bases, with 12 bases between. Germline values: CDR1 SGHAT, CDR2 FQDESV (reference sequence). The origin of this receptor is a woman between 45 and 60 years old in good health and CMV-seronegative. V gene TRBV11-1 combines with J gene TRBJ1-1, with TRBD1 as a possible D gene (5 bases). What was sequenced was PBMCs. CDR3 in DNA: TGTGCCAGCAGCTTAGGGGGTGGGGCCTACACTGAAGCTTTCTTT. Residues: CASSLGGGAYTEAFF.